A selection of T cell receptor beta chains follows, all from one sample in a study of graft-versus-host responses after intestinal transplantation. Their antigens are not known. Using immunoSEQ multiplex PCR, the repertoire was profiled, and TCRdb retains in-frame clones only, with some absent. The profile shows around 90,000 clones, roughly 93% of them singletons. Sequenced material: unstimulated CD8+ T cells sorted from spleen or lymph node cells, taken before transplant. These receptors all stem from a human donor who was the organ donor for an intestinal transplant. The CDR3 runs from the conserved cysteine through the conserved F or W. The D gene is left open where the match is weak.

TRBV2,TRBD2,TRBJ2-7,TGTGCCAGCAGTGAATTTCTAGCGGGGGGTCACGAGCAGTACTTC,CASSEFLAGGHEQYF
TRBV6-5,.,TRBJ1-5,TGTGCCAGCAGTTTAAGCCCCAATCAGCCCCAGCATTTT,CASSLSPNQPQHF
TRBV25-1,.,TRBJ2-1,TGTGCCAGCAACCTAGCCGGGGACAATGAGCAGTTCTTC,CASNLAGDNEQFF
TRBV4-1,TRBD2,TRBJ2-7,TGCGCCAGCAGCCCCACTAGCGGGGGGCCCTACGAGCAGTACTTC,CASSPTSGGPYEQYF
TRBV19,.,TRBJ2-7,TGTGCCAGTAGGCGGACAGACGGTTCCTACGAGCAGTACTTC,CASRRTDGSYEQYF
TRBV6-5,TRBD1,TRBJ1-1,TGTGCCAGCAGTTACTCGCAAGGACAGGTCCATTTTGAAGCTTTCTTT,CASSYSQGQVHFEAFF
TRBV11-2,.,TRBJ2-7,TGTGCCAGCAGCTTAGGCAGGTCCTACGAGCAGTACTTC,CASSLGRSYEQYF
TRBV11-2,.,TRBJ2-7,TGTGCCAGCAGCTCAGGGGGACTTCACTACGAGCAGTACTTC,CASSSGGLHYEQYF
TRBV27,.,TRBJ1-5,TGTGCCAGCAGTTTATGGCCGAATTTCAATCAGCCCCAGCATTTT,CASSLWPNFNQPQHF
TRBV28,TRBD2,TRBJ2-7,TGTGCCAGCAATACCGGGACTAAAGACTACGAGCAGTACTTC,CASNTGTKDYEQYF
TRBV6-5,TRBD1,TRBJ2-7,TGTGCCAGCAGCCATGGACAGGCGTCCTACGAGCAGTACTTC,CASSHGQASYEQYF
TRBV4-1,TRBD1,TRBJ1-6,TGCGCCAGCAGCCTCGGGACAGGGGAAAATTCACCCCTCCACTTT,CASSLGTGENSPLHF
TRBV2,TRBD1,TRBJ2-7,TGTGCCAGCAGGAGGTCCCGGACAGGGTTTGAGCAGTACTTC,CASRRSRTGFEQYF
TRBV28,TRBD1,TRBJ1-1,TGTGCCAGCAGCCCGACAGGGGAGGGGATGAACACTGAAGCTTTCTTT,CASSPTGEGMNTEAFF